Sequencing of this T cell receptor (beta chain) was carried out in a study of T-cell reconstitution after alpha-beta-depleted transplantation in children. It was with unique molecular identifiers that the TCRbeta library was prepared. TCRdb reprocessed the PCR reads with MiXCR, giving one entry per CDR3 protein. The sample has around 200,000 distinct CDR3 sequences, 8% to 9.5% seen once. Trimming took 4 bases from V and 3 from J, leaving 13 bases between them. The germline V gene has CDR1 MGHRA and CDR2 YSYEKL. The CDR3 runs 15 residues. The sequenced sample was PBMCs from the stem cell graft donor, obtained from the stem cell graft. The chain carries TRBV4-1 and TRBJ2-1; the D gene is possibly TRBD1 (6 bases). The receptor was derived from a human donor who donated a stem cell graft to a child with acute lymphoblastic leukemia. CDR3 nucleotides: TGCGCCAGCAGCCGACCCGAGGGGGTCTACAATGAGCAGTTCTTC. Protein sequence: CASSRPEGVYNEQFF.